The T cell receptor beta chain under discussion was sequenced for a study of blood T cell repertoires in COVID-19. Sequenced by immunoSEQ multiplex PCR; TCRdb stores in-frame clones only, minus some. This sample has about 490,000 clones, with approximately 85% found just once. This CDR3 contains 14 residues. V was clipped by 7 bases and J by 5 bases, with 16 bases between them. CDR1 is KGHDR and CDR2 is SFDVKD in the germline V gene. The chain links TRBV24-1 to TRBJ1-1, with D possibly matching TRBD1 (6 bases). Material for sequencing was peripheral blood. The receptor was isolated from a human donor in a cohort sampled during active COVID-19. In DNA form, the CDR3 reads TGTGCCACCAGGCCAGGGGAATCGGGAACTGAAGCTTTCTTT. It encodes CATRPGESGTEAFF.